One sample yielded the 21 T cell receptor beta chains listed below, sequenced in a study of early stage breast cancer tumors. TCRdb keeps only in-frame clones here, not all; method: immunoSEQ multiplex PCR. This table holds tens of thousands of clones, around 69% found once. What was sequenced was blood. All receptors derive from a person aged 45-60 years with breast cancer.

The rearrangement links TRBV27 to TRBJ2-1, with 8 positions matching TRBD2. With V trimmed by 2 bases and J by 0 bases, 6 bases remained unmatched. From germline, CDR1 is MNHEY and CDR2 SMNVEV (reference sequence). The CDR3 is 17 residues long. In DNA, the CDR3 is TGTGCCAGCAGTTTAGGTAGCGGGAAGAGCTCCTACAATGAGCAGTTCTTC. Protein sequence: CASSLGSGKSSYNEQFF.

DNA of the CDR3: TGTGCCAGCAGCCCGGGACGGCGGGGCACTGAAGCTTTCTTT. It encodes CASSPGRRGTEAFF. The chain links TRBV5-6 to TRBJ1-1; perhaps TRBD1 as D (5 bases). V was shortened by 4 bases and J by 4 bases, with 14 bases between the two germline ends. The CDR3 extends over 14 amino acids. Germline CDR1 is SGHDT and CDR2 is YYEEEE.

V and J are TRBV7-2 and TRBJ1-2; TRBD1 matches at 11 bases. J was trimmed by 4 bases and V by 1 base; bases with no gene match: 5. CDR1 SGHTA and CDR2 FQGNSA come from the germline V gene. CDR3 length equals 16 residues. DNA of the CDR3: TGTGCCAGCAGCTTAGGAAGGACAGGGGGCTTCTATGGCTACACCTTC. Protein product: CASSLGRTGGFYGYTF.

This clone was observed a handful of times. The rearrangement links TRBV4-1 to TRBJ2-5, with TRBD1 matching 10 bases. The CDR3 totals 17 residues. From germline, CDR1 is MGHRA and CDR2 YSYEKL. Losses at the gene ends were 4 bases for V and 4 bases for J; bases not matched to a gene: 12. The DNA for the CDR3 is TGCGCCAGCAGCCGGATAGAGGGACAGGGGCGGCGAGAGACCCAGTACTTC. Translation gives CASSRIEGQGRRETQYF.

This sequence joins TRBV5-1 and TRBJ1-1; 9 bases map to TRBD1. Trimming cost V 3 bases and J 1 base; bases outside gene matches: 1. This CDR3 region has 14 residues. Germline lookup yields CDR1 SGHRS and CDR2 YFSETQ. The CDR3 DNA reads as TGCGCCAGCAGCTGGGGACAGGGGAACACTGAAGCTTTCTTT. The encoded protein is CASSWGQGNTEAFF.

The chain links TRBV9 to TRBJ2-2, with a tentative D call TRBD2 (6 bases). Trimming took off 4 bases at V and 5 bases at J, with 15 bases between the two ends. The CDR3 runs 15 residues. The germline CDR1 and CDR2 sequences are SGDLS and YYNGEE. The DNA for the CDR3 is TGTGCCAGCAGCCTGCTGGAGGGTCGTACCGGGGAGCTGTTTTTT. It codes for CASSLLEGRTGELFF.

The gene calls are TRBV5-6 and TRBJ1-2; no firm D call. V was pared by 1 base and J by 2 bases, with 6 bases between. This CDR3 has 13 amino acids. Germline CDR1 reads SGHDT; CDR2 reads YYEEEE. CDR3 sequence (DNA): TGTGCCAGCAGCTTGTCGGGAAACTATGGCTACACCTTC. It yields the protein CASSLSGNYGYTF.

The chain joins TRBV2 to TRBJ2-2, with TRBD2 matching over 10 bases. The CDR3 extends over 15 amino acids. V trimming: 5 bases; J trimming: 2 bases; junction bases outside the gene matches: 2. CDR1 is SNHLY and CDR2 is FYNNEI in the germline V gene. The CDR3 loop is CASSRLAGNTGELFF. DNA for the CDR3: TGTGCCAGCAGTCGACTAGCGGGTAACACCGGGGAGCTGTTTTTT.

This clone was seen only a few times. The chain has TRBV20-1 and TRBJ1-2, with D uncertain. Germline lookup yields CDR1 DFQATT and CDR2 SNEGSKA (reference sequence). CDR3 length: 11 amino acids. The V and J ends lost 2 bases and 5 bases respectively, with 6 bases between them. CDR3 sequence: CSARWLYGYTF. The CDR3 coding sequence is TGCAGTGCTAGATGGCTTTATGGCTACACCTTC.

This chain connects TRBV27 to TRBJ1-4; 7 positions match TRBD1. The germline V gene encodes CDR1 MNHEY and CDR2 SMNVEV (reference sequence). There are 12 residues in the CDR3. The V segment lost 3 bases and the J segment 11 bases; nucleotides outside the gene matches: 3. The CDR3 loop is CASSFLQGKLFF. DNA for the CDR3: TGTGCCAGCAGTTTTTTACAGGGGAAACTGTTTTTT.

The chain combines TRBV6-5 with TRBJ2-7; 7 bases agree with TRBD2. This CDR3 contains 15 residues. Germline CDR1 is MNHEY and CDR2 is SVGAGI. J lost 3 bases, V lost 6 bases, and 11 bases had no gene match. The CDR3: CASRQRLAPIYEQYF. For the CDR3, the DNA is TGTGCCAGCAGGCAGAGACTAGCACCCATCTACGAGCAGTACTTC.

V usage is TRBV18 and J usage is TRBJ2-6; TRBD1 matches 7 bases. With 1 base clipped from V and 0 bases from J, the junction kept 6 bases outside the gene matches. Germline V gene sequence: CDR1 KGHSH, CDR2 LQKENI. The CDR3 runs 18 residues. The CDR3 DNA reads TGTGCCAGCTCACCACTGGTAGGGGGCAACTCTGGGGCCAACGTCCTGACTTTC. It translates to CASSPLVGGNSGANVLTF.

The chain uses TRBV7-6 and TRBJ1-1; possibly TRBD1 for D (5 bases). Looked up from germline, CDR1 is SGHVS and CDR2 is FNYEAQ. V gave up 5 bases and J gave up 4 bases, with 11 bases separating them. This CDR3 spans 13 amino acids. CDR3 protein: CASSGQGFTEAFF. CDR3 DNA sequence: TGTGCCAGCAGCGGTCAGGGTTTCACTGAAGCTTTCTTT.

This chain joins TRBV9 and TRBJ1-3; no clear D gene. V lost 0 bases, J lost 0 bases, and 13 bases lay in between. The CDR3 extends over 17 amino acids. The V gene's germline CDR1 is SGDLS and CDR2 YYNGEE. The CDR3 nucleotides read TGTGCCAGCAGCGTAGGGGCCCTAACAAGCTCTGGAAACACCATATATTTT. This sequence encodes CASSVGALTSSGNTIYF.

The chain links TRBV7-3 to TRBJ2-1; D possibly corresponds to TRBD1 (5 bases). This CDR3 has 18 residues. Germline CDR1 is SGHTA and CDR2 is FQGTGA. V dropped 4 bases and J dropped 6 bases, with 25 bases sitting between them. The CDR3 bases are TGTGCCAGCAGCTCCTCGGACAAGTCTTTTACTGCTTTCAATGAGCAGTTCTTC. Its protein product is CASSSSDKSFTAFNEQFF. Supplemented by reference TRBV7-3 and TRBJ2-1, the full variable domain reads GAGVSQTPSNKVTEKGKYVELRCDPISGHTALYWYRQSLGQGPEFLIYFQGTGAADDSGLPNDRFFAVRPEGSVSTLKIQRTERGDSAVYLCASSSSDKSFTAFNEQFFGPGTRLTVL.

The chain employs TRBV7-9 and TRBJ2-7, with TRBD1 identical over 9 bases. V lost 5 bases and J lost 4; bases outside the gene matches: 6. Germline lookup yields CDR1 SEHNR and CDR2 FQNEAQ (reference sequence). CDR3 length equals 14 residues. The CDR3 DNA reads TGTGCCAGCAGCATAGGGACAGGGAAGTACGAGCAGTACTTC. Translation: CASSIGTGKYEQYF.

The rearrangement uses TRBV6-5 and TRBJ1-2, with 7 nucleotides matching TRBD1. The CDR3 runs 16 residues. V was pared by 3 bases and J by 0 bases, with 7 bases of the junction left unmatched. Germline values: CDR1 MNHEY, CDR2 SVGAGI. CDR3 bases: TGTGCCAGCAGTTATTACCGGACAGGTACTAACTATGGCTACACCTTC. Translating it yields CASSYYRTGTNYGYTF.

The genes are TRBV19 and TRBJ2-1; D is perhaps TRBD2 (5 bases). Germline CDR1 reads LNHDA; CDR2 reads SQIVND (reference sequence). The CDR3 contains 16 residues. V was shortened by 5 bases and J by 9 bases, with 23 bases between the two germline ends. In nucleotides, the CDR3 is TGTGCCAGTAGTCCCTTAGAGGGCCCCCCAGGTAGTGAGCAGTTCTTC. This codes for CASSPLEGPPGSEQFF.

This clone was observed a single time. Sequence at one end of the junction differs from germline and may be a read error. The rearrangement uses TRBV5-6 and TRBJ2-2; 8 bases map to TRBD2. CDR1 and CDR2 (germline): SGHDT, YYEEEE. This CDR3 is 16 amino acids long. The CDR3 bases are TGTGCCAGCAGCCTGGGACTAGTTACGACCACCGGGGAGCCGTTTTTT. This encodes CASSLGLVTTTGEPFF.

The V call is TRBV2, the J call TRBJ2-7; D is possibly TRBD2 (6 bases). The CDR3 has 14 amino acids. The germline V gene has CDR1 SNHLY and CDR2 FYNNEI. Trimming shortened V by 6 bases and J by 2 bases, and 14 bases separated the two germline ends. CDR3 DNA sequence: TGTGCCAGCAGGACCGGGAGAGCGACCTACGAGCAGTACTTC. Translation gives CASRTGRATYEQYF.

The J gene is TRBJ2-5, the V gene TRBV5-4; D gene uncertain. The CDR3 loop spans 13 amino acids. With 2 bases removed from V and 4 bases from J, the gap between germline ends came to 9 bases. The germline CDR1 and CDR2 sequences are SGHNT and YYREEE (reference sequence). The CDR3, as DNA: TGTGCCAGCAGCTTTAAAGCTGCAGAGACCCAGTACTTC. Its translation: CASSFKAAETQYF.